Sequencing of this TCR beta chain was carried out in a study of brain metastases from non-small cell lung cancer. Study-wide points: Brain metastases shared most TCR repertoire with primaries, with sparse T cells. Expanded T-cell clones appeared in approximately 60% of brain metastases over primaries.

In the case of this clone: As yet, its antigen is unknown.

Assay used: immunoSEQ multiplex PCR; TCRdb lists only in-frame clones, some missing. Found here are 1,500 to 2,000 clones, over 90% of them singletons; the top ten hold less than 2.5%. This CDR3 has 14 amino acids. CDR1 and CDR2 (germline): SNHLY, FYNNEI. The V gene lost 7 bases and the J gene lost 0 bases, with 12 bases spanning the gap. The sequenced sample was tissue from a brain metastasis. The sequence came from a donor at least 40 years old with non-small cell lung cancer. The gene calls are TRBV2 and TRBJ1-1; D gene uncertain. CDR3 coding DNA: TGTGCCAGCACTCAAACAGCGATGAACACTGAAGCTTTCTTT. Translating it yields CASTQTAMNTEAFF.